Below, 28 T cell receptor beta chains from the same sample are listed, as sequenced in a study of a mutant IDH1 vaccine in newly diagnosed glioma. TCRdb's table, derived via immunoSEQ multiplex PCR, lists solely in-frame clones and lacks some. Altogether tens of thousands of clones are present, roughly 80% being singletons, with the ten largest covering more than 5%. Time point of the sample: week 23, last vaccination. Doses of 300 ug of mutant IDH1 20-mer peptide were given with topical imiquimod. No cognate antigen is known for these TCRs. The sample here was PBMCs, taken from a glioma patient whose treatment included an IDH1 peptide vaccine. The receptors were sampled from a man aged 35-49 years with glioma.

The chain employs TRBV10-3 and TRBJ1-1; D remains unclear. Trimming stripped 1 base from V and 4 bases from J, with 10 bases between. CDR1 and CDR2 (germline): ENHRY, SYGVKD. The CDR3 loop spans 14 amino acids. CDR3 DNA: TGTGCCATCAGTGAGTGGGGAGTCGGCACTGAAGCTTTCTTT. Protein product: CAISEWGVGTEAFF.

In this sample, this clone turned up a few times. The V and J genes are TRBV7-2 and TRBJ1-2, with a tentative D call TRBD1 (6 bases). Trimming removed 3 bases at V and 6 bases at J, with 17 bases between. CDR1 is SGHTA, CDR2 FQGNSA, per germline. The CDR3 length is 15 residues. CDR3 nucleotides: TGTGCCAGCAGCTTTGGCTCGGGGGCGAGGGATGGCTACACCTTC. This codes for CASSFGSGARDGYTF.

This rearrangement joins TRBV11-2 to TRBJ1-2; 9 nucleotides line up with TRBD1. Germline CDR1 and CDR2: SGHAT and FQNNGV. Germline trimming cut 1 base from V and 8 bases from J; bases unmatched to any gene: 5. CDR3 length equals 14 residues. CDR3 residues: CASSLARTGVGYTF. CDR3 sequence (DNA): TGTGCCAGCAGCTTAGCCCGGACAGGGGTCGGCTACACCTTC.

This chain links TRBV7-9 with TRBJ2-3, with a possible D match to TRBD1 (5 bases). Per germline, CDR1 SEHNR and CDR2 FQNEAQ (reference sequence). V lost 0 bases and J 5 bases, leaving 12 bases between the germline ends. CDR3 length: 15 amino acids. CDR3 protein: CASSLAQGKVDTQYF. The DNA for the CDR3 is TGTGCCAGCAGCTTAGCGCAGGGAAAGGTAGATACGCAGTATTTT.

The V and J genes are TRBV4-1 and TRBJ2-3, with 9 bases identical to TRBD2. The trim removed 1 base at V and 1 base at J, leaving 6 bases unmatched. Germline V lookup: CDR1 MGHRA, CDR2 YSYEKL. The CDR3 contains 17 residues. This CDR3 is CASSQAGASGGTDTQYF. Written as DNA, the CDR3 is TGCGCCAGCAGCCAAGCAGGTGCTAGCGGGGGCACAGATACGCAGTATTTT.

CDR3 DNA sequence: TGTGCCAGCAGTTTAATCGGGGACCGGGCCTACGAGCAGTACTTC. This gives the protein CASSLIGDRAYEQYF. The chain recombines TRBV27 with TRBJ2-7; perhaps D is TRBD1 or TRBD2 (5 bases each). Trimming took 2 bases from V and 2 from J, leaving 13 bases between them. Germline CDR1 and CDR2: MNHEY and SMNVEV (reference sequence). This CDR3 has 15 residues.

V is TRBV7-9 and J is TRBJ2-1; D gene uncertain. The V and J ends lost 6 bases and 0 bases respectively, with 9 bases between them. The CDR3 loop spans 14 amino acids. CDR1 is SEHNR, CDR2 FQNEAQ, per germline (reference sequence). In DNA, the CDR3 is TGTGCCAGCAGTCCAGACGCCTCCTACAATGAGCAGTTCTTC. This codes for CASSPDASYNEQFF. The full variable domain, with the rest looked up from reference TRBV7-9 and TRBJ2-1, is DTGVSQNPRHKITKRGQNVTFRCDPISEHNRLYWYRQTLGQGPEFLTYFQNEAQLEKSRLLSDRFSAERPKGSFSTLEIQRTEQGDSAMYLCASSPDASYNEQFFGPGTRLTVL.

The CDR3 region has the DNA TGTGCCAGCACCCACGGAATCGGTCTGGGCACCGGGGAGCTGTTTTTT. Its protein product is CASTHGIGLGTGELFF. The rearrangement joins TRBV7-9 to TRBJ2-2, with D unclear. The CDR3 loop spans 16 amino acids. V was trimmed by 7 bases and J by 4 bases, leaving 19 bases between them. Germline loops: CDR1 SEHNR, CDR2 FQNEAQ (reference sequence).

V and J are TRBV5-4 and TRBJ2-7; TRBD2 matches at 11 bases. CDR1 SGHNT and CDR2 YYREEE come from the germline V gene (reference sequence). V trimming: 3 bases; J trimming: 4 bases; junction bases outside the gene matches: 12. This CDR3 spans 17 amino acids. As DNA, the CDR3 is TGTGCCAGCAGCTCATTCGTTGGGGCTAGCGGGGGGTACGAGCAGTACTTC. Its protein is CASSSFVGASGGYEQYF.

This chain uses TRBV4-1 with TRBJ2-7; D might be TRBD2 (6 bases). V lost 0 bases and J 2 bases, leaving 11 bases between the germline ends. The CDR3 is 15 amino acids. Germline lookup yields CDR1 MGHRA and CDR2 YSYEKL. CDR3 sequence: CASSQEGGLAYEQYF. Here the CDR3 DNA reads TGCGCCAGCAGCCAAGAGGGGGGTTTAGCCTACGAGCAGTACTTC.

The CDR3 is CAWRNYGPKGTEAFF. The CDR3 DNA is TGTGCCTGGAGGAACTACGGCCCCAAGGGTACTGAAGCTTTCTTT. The V call is TRBV30, the J call TRBJ1-1; D not certain. This CDR3 is 15 amino acids long. V lost 3 bases and J lost 5, with 19 bases in between. Germline lookup yields CDR1 GTSNPN and CDR2 SVGIG (reference sequence).

The chain employs TRBV6-1 and TRBJ1-5; possible D gene TRBD1, 6 bases. Trimming stripped 11 bases from V and 6 bases from J, with 20 bases between. The CDR3 contains 14 residues. Germline assignment: CDR1 MNHNS and CDR2 SASEGT. The CDR3 DNA is TGTGCCTTAACCAGGGAGGGGGACGGTCAGCCCCAGCATTTT. It yields the protein CALTREGDGQPQHF.

This chain links TRBV10-3 with TRBJ2-2; possible D gene TRBD2, 6 bases. The V gene lost 8 bases and the J gene lost 5 bases, with 12 bases spanning the gap. The CDR3 length is 13 residues. The germline V gene has CDR1 ENHRY and CDR2 SYGVKD. The DNA of the CDR3 is TGTGCCATCGCGGGGATAGGGACCGGGGAGCTGTTTTTT. Residues: CAIAGIGTGELFF.

This clone was detected only a few times. The V gene is TRBV2, the J gene TRBJ1-1; D is possibly TRBD1 (6 bases). This CDR3 has 12 residues. V dropped 2 bases and J dropped 8 bases, with 9 bases sitting between them. Germline values: CDR1 SNHLY, CDR2 FYNNEI. The CDR3 nucleotides are TGTGCCAGCAGTGAAACAGGGTCGGAAGCTTTCTTT. Protein sequence: CASSETGSEAFF.

V gene TRBV5-1 combines with J gene TRBJ1-2, with a tentative D call TRBD1 (6 bases). V was shortened by 0 bases and J by 1 base, with 7 bases between the two germline ends. The germline V gene has CDR1 SGHRS and CDR2 YFSETQ. The CDR3 contains 14 residues. Written as DNA, the CDR3 is TGCGCCAGCAGCTTGGGAGGGGGTAACTATGGCTACACCTTC. Its translation is CASSLGGGNYGYTF.

J is TRBJ2-3 and V is TRBV30; a weak D match, TRBD1 (6 bases). CDR3 length: 18 amino acids. V was pared by 6 bases and J by 2 bases, with 27 bases between. The germline V gene has CDR1 GTSNPN and CDR2 SVGIG (reference sequence). The CDR3 sequence: CACHLTGTLNRDTDTQYF. CDR3 nucleotides: TGTGCCTGCCACCTTACCGGGACCTTAAACAGGGACACAGATACGCAGTATTTT.

This rearrangement joins TRBV4-2 to TRBJ2-3; 7 bases are shared with TRBD2. This CDR3 comprises 17 residues. Trimming removed 3 bases from V and 0 bases from J; junction bases left unmatched: 9. CDR1 is LGHNA and CDR2 is YNFKEQ in the germline V gene. CDR3 residues: CASSHEGLVASTDTQYF. For the CDR3, the DNA is TGTGCCAGCAGCCACGAAGGACTAGTAGCTAGCACAGATACGCAGTATTTT.

The chain joins TRBV7-2 to TRBJ2-7; 8 positions match TRBD1. The CDR3 is made up of 15 amino acids. J gave up 2 bases and V 4 bases, and 7 bases lay outside the gene matches. CDR1 is SGHTA and CDR2 is FQGNSA in the germline V gene. CDR3 DNA: TGTGCCAGCAGCTCGCATTCGACAGGGGCCTACGAGCAGTACTTC. Encoded protein: CASSSHSTGAYEQYF. Based on the CDR3 plus reference TRBV7-2 and TRBJ2-7, the full variable domain is GAGVSQSPSNKVTEKGKDVELRCDPISGHTALYWYRQSLGQGLEFLIYFQGNSAPDKSGLPSDRFSAERTGGSVSTLTIQRTQQEDSAVYLCASSSHSTGAYEQYFGPGTRLTVT.

The genes are TRBV15 and TRBJ1-5, with unresolved D. The germline gives CDR1 LNHNV, CDR2 YYDKDF (reference sequence). Trimming took 5 bases from V and 3 from J, leaving 11 bases between them. The CDR3 is made up of 14 amino acids. The CDR3 region has the DNA TGTGCCACCAGCGAAGACACTTACAATCAGCCCCAGCATTTT. Translation gives CATSEDTYNQPQHF. Filled out from reference TRBV15 and TRBJ1-5, the complete variable domain reads DAMVIQNPRYQVTQFGKPVTLSCSQTLNHNVMYWYQQKSSQAPKLLFHYYDKDFNNEADTPDNFQSRRPNTSFCFLDIRSPGLGDTAMYLCATSEDTYNQPQHFGDGTRLSIL.

Here the CDR3 DNA reads TGTGCCAGCAGTCTAGAAGTCAGGGTCGGCTACACCTTC. It is translated as CASSLEVRVGYTF. The chain employs TRBV2 and TRBJ1-2; TRBD1 is a possible D gene (5 bases). Germline CDR1 is SNHLY and CDR2 is FYNNEI. Trimming left V 5 bases short and J 8 bases short, with 15 bases between. The CDR3 length is 13 residues.

V gene TRBV10-3 combines with J gene TRBJ2-2; 10 positions agree with TRBD1. Per the germline V gene, CDR1 is ENHRY and CDR2 is SYGVKD. The CDR3 length is 16 residues. J was trimmed by 4 bases and V by 4 bases; bases with no gene match: 6. CDR3 in DNA: TGTGCCATCAGTGGACAGGGGGCTTTTGGCACCGGGGAGCTGTTTTTT. Encoded protein: CAISGQGAFGTGELFF.

V and J are TRBV6-6 and TRBJ1-1; a possible D gene is TRBD1 (6 bases). CDR1 is MNHNY and CDR2 is SVGAGI in the germline V gene (reference sequence). V lost 6 bases and J lost 1, with 15 bases in between. The CDR3 totals 15 residues. CDR3 residues: CASRNWDTQNTEAFF. The CDR3 bases are TGTGCCAGCAGGAATTGGGACACCCAGAACACTGAAGCTTTCTTT.

This chain uses TRBV7-9 with TRBJ2-7, with D perhaps TRBD2 (7 bases). The V gene's germline CDR1 is SEHNR and CDR2 FQNEAQ (reference sequence). The CDR3 loop spans 13 amino acids. Trimming left V 3 bases short and J 7 bases short, with 13 bases between. The CDR3 protein is CASSLQGRGEQYF. The CDR3 coding sequence is TGTGCCAGCAGCTTGCAGGGGCGGGGGGAGCAGTACTTC.

The J gene is TRBJ2-7, the V gene TRBV29-1, with 7 bases that match TRBD1. Trimming removed 0 bases from V and 9 bases from J; junction bases left unmatched: 14. Germline assignment: CDR1 SQVTM and CDR2 ANQGSEA. There are 15 residues in the CDR3. Written as DNA, the CDR3 is TGCAGCGTTGAAGATCCTGCGGACAGGCCTAGTAGGCAGTACTTC. Translation gives CSVEDPADRPSRQYF.

The rearrangement links TRBV6-5 to TRBJ1-1; 9 bases line up with TRBD1. The J segment lost 0 bases and the V segment lost 6 bases, leaving 5 bases of the junction unmatched. The CDR3 is made up of 15 amino acids. Looked up from germline, CDR1 is MNHEY and CDR2 is SVGAGI. CDR3 sequence reads: CASSRGQGMNTEAFF. CDR3 nucleotides: TGTGCCAGCAGCCGGGGACAGGGAATGAACACTGAAGCTTTCTTT.

The chain has TRBV7-2 and TRBJ2-1; 10 bases align to TRBD2. Germline CDR1 reads SGHTA; CDR2 reads FQGNSA. J lost 6 bases, V lost 5 bases, and 7 bases had no gene match. CDR3 length: 15 residues. CDR3 amino acids: CASSPMGLASNEQFF. The CDR3 DNA sequence: TGTGCCAGCAGCCCGATGGGACTAGCGAGCAATGAGCAGTTCTTC. The full variable domain, in which reference TRBV7-2 and TRBJ2-1 provide the parts outside the CDR3, is GAGVSQSPSNKVTEKGKDVELRCDPISGHTALYWYRQSLGQGLEFLIYFQGNSAPDKSGLPSDRFSAERTGGSVSTLTIQRTQQEDSAVYLCASSPMGLASNEQFFGPGTRLTVL.

Written as DNA, the CDR3 is TGTGCCAGCACCTCCCAGGGGGAGAGACCCCCCTACGAGCAGTACTTC. This translates into CASTSQGERPPYEQYF. The rearrangement links TRBV21-1 to TRBJ2-7; TRBD1 is taken as the D call from the table, unchecked against the DNA. TRBV21-1 is classified as a pseudogene. The CDR3 spans 16 residues.

The chain has TRBV19 and TRBJ2-4, with D possibly being TRBD1 or TRBD2 (5 bases each). Germline V CDR1 and CDR2: LNHDA, SQIVND (reference sequence). V was pared by 5 bases and J by 2 bases, with 16 bases between. CDR3 length: 16 residues. As DNA, the CDR3 is TGTGCCAGTAGTGGGACGTGGGGAAGTACCAAAAACATTCAGTACTTC. It yields the protein CASSGTWGSTKNIQYF. The variable domain in full, with the rest retrieved from reference TRBV19 and TRBJ2-4, is DGGITQSPKYLFRKEGQNVTLSCEQNLNHDAMYWYRQDPGQGLRLIYYSQIVNDFQKGDIAEGYSVSREKKESFPLTVTSAQKNPTAFYLCASSGTWGSTKNIQYFGAGTRLSVL.